Each of the 30 T cell receptor beta chains below was sequenced from the same sample in a study of OX40 agonist ivuxolimab in advanced cancers. The method was immunoSEQ multiplex PCR; TCRdb's version includes in-frame clones alone and lacks a portion of them. Of over 85,000 clones listed, around 88% are singletons. The starting material was CD4+ or CD8+ T cells sorted from blood, obtained in a trial of the OX40 agonist ivuxolimab. These receptor sequences come from an adult with an advanced solid tumor such as melanoma, head and neck, liver or kidney cancer.

This clone was counted once. CDR3: CASSQEGHPSNQPQHF. CDR3 nucleotide sequence: TGCGCCAGCAGCCAAGAAGGGCACCCTAGCAATCAGCCCCAGCATTTT. The chain is built from TRBV4-1 and TRBJ1-5; no definite D call. The CDR3 has 16 residues. The germline V gene has CDR1 MGHRA and CDR2 YSYEKL. Trimming shortened V by 0 bases and J by 0 bases, and 9 bases separated the two germline ends.

The rearrangement joins TRBV27 to TRBJ2-5; D possibly corresponds to TRBD1 (5 bases). Germline CDR1 reads MNHEY; CDR2 reads SMNVEV (reference sequence). This CDR3 comprises 14 residues. The V gene lost 6 bases and the J gene lost 5 bases, with 16 bases spanning the gap. CDR3 amino acids: CASSLTVNRETQYF. The CDR3 DNA follows: TGTGCCAGCAGCCTGACAGTGAATCGGGAGACCCAGTACTTC.

CDR3 nucleotide sequence: TGTGCCAGCAGCTTAACCGGACAGCGCGAGCAGTACTTC. As protein: CASSLTGQREQYF. This rearrangement joins TRBV7-3 to TRBJ2-7; D is perhaps TRBD1 (6 bases). The CDR3 has 13 amino acids. V lost 0 bases and J lost 6, with 9 bases in between. Germline loops: CDR1 SGHTA, CDR2 FQGTGA.

The J gene is TRBJ1-5, the V gene TRBV2; D perhaps matches TRBD1 (6 bases). The CDR3 is 14 residues long. The V gene lost 5 bases and the J gene lost 7 bases, with 15 bases spanning the gap. Germline values: CDR1 SNHLY, CDR2 FYNNEI. CDR3 residues: CASSSGRGGQPQHF. The CDR3, as DNA: TGTGCCAGCAGTTCAGGGCGGGGGGGCCAGCCCCAGCATTTT.

V and J are TRBV7-2 and TRBJ2-7; 7 nucleotides agree with TRBD2. V shed 0 bases, J shed 1 base, and the junction held 3 bases outside the gene matches. This CDR3 has 15 amino acids. Per the germline V gene, CDR1 is SGHTA and CDR2 is FQGNSA. In nucleotides, the CDR3 is TGTGCCAGCAGCTTAGCGGTTAGCGGGTCCTACGAGCAGTACTTC. This sequence encodes CASSLAVSGSYEQYF.

V gene TRBV7-8 combines with J gene TRBJ2-7; tentative D call: TRBD2 (7 bases). Germline V gene lookup returns CDR1 SGHVS and CDR2 FQNEAQ. Trimming removed 5 bases at V and 5 bases at J, with 19 bases between. This CDR3 is 15 amino acids long. CDR3 DNA sequence: TGTGCCAGCAGCGATAGTCGGGGGGCGCCGGACGAGCAGTACTTC. This sequence encodes CASSDSRGAPDEQYF.

The chain recombines TRBV6-5 with TRBJ1-2; the match to TRBD1 covers 7 bases. The CDR3 covers 13 residues. V was pared by 6 bases and J by 4 bases, with 5 bases of the junction left unmatched. The germline gives CDR1 MNHEY, CDR2 SVGAGI. CDR3 nucleotide sequence: TGTGCCAGCAGCGCGGGACAGACCTATGGCTACACCTTC. Protein: CASSAGQTYGYTF.

The V gene is TRBV7-2, the J gene TRBJ2-2; D may be TRBD2 (6 bases). This CDR3 comprises 16 residues. Trimming removed 5 bases from V and 6 bases from J, with 19 bases in between. Germline V gene data show CDR1 as SGHTA and CDR2 as FQGNSA. The DNA for the CDR3 is TGTGCCAGCAGCACTAGCCTTATCGTGGGCGCCGGGGAGCTGTTTTTT. It is translated as CASSTSLIVGAGELFF.

This clone turned up a few times. CDR3 in DNA: TGTGCCAGCAGGATTGACGCCCCTGCAAATTCACCCCTCCACTTT. Protein: CASRIDAPANSPLHF. The rearrangement uses TRBV5-4 and TRBJ1-6; D gene unclear. V dropped 5 bases and J dropped 7 bases, with 16 bases sitting between them. This CDR3 spans 15 amino acids. Germline V gene sequence: CDR1 SGHNT, CDR2 YYREEE (reference sequence).

This chain joins TRBV15 and TRBJ1-2, with no clear D. The V and J ends lost 1 base and 5 bases respectively, with 5 bases between them. CDR1 and CDR2 from the germline V gene are LNHNV and YYDKDF (reference sequence). The CDR3 loop spans 12 amino acids. The CDR3 sequence: CATSRGGYGYTF. CDR3 in DNA: TGTGCCACCAGCAGAGGGGGTTATGGCTACACCTTC.

The CDR3 bases are TGTGCCAGCAGCTTAGTTACGTTCCAGGGAGAGACCCAGTACTTC. Encoded protein: CASSLVTFQGETQYF. The chain is built from TRBV7-2 and TRBJ2-5; perhaps TRBD1 as D (5 bases). The length of the CDR3 is 15 residues. Trimming cost V 1 base and J 4 bases, with 13 bases left between them. In germline, CDR1 is SGHTA, CDR2 FQGNSA.

V usage is TRBV2 and J usage is TRBJ2-5; a weak D match, TRBD1 (6 bases). CDR3 length: 13 amino acids. Trimming stripped 4 bases from V and 2 bases from J, with 8 bases between. Germline-derived CDR1 and CDR2 are SNHLY and FYNNEI. The CDR3 here is CASSGTGQETQYF. The CDR3 coding sequence is TGTGCCAGCAGTGGAACAGGGCAAGAGACCCAGTACTTC.

CDR3 in amino acids: CASSDLGQGGRAEAFF. In nucleotides, the CDR3 is TGTGCCAGCAGTGATCTTGGACAGGGGGGTCGAGCTGAAGCTTTCTTT. The chain couples TRBV6-1 to TRBJ1-1; 10 bases are a match to TRBD1. Unmatched junction bases numbered 10, after V lost 3 bases and J lost 6 bases. This CDR3 is 16 amino acids long. Germline CDR1 reads MNHNS; CDR2 reads SASEGT.

As to this clone: This likely comes from a read error, as the CDR3 has no conserved phenylalanine or tryptophan at its end. The chain is built from TRBV6-5 and TRBJ1-6; D may be TRBD1 (6 bases). The V and J ends lost 9 bases and 7 bases respectively, with 19 bases between them. The CDR3 length is 15 residues. From germline, CDR1 is MNHEY and CDR2 SVGAGI. The CDR3 loop reads CARELAGVENSPLHL. CDR3 bases: TGTGCCAGGGAGTTGGCAGGGGTTGAAAATTCACCCCTCCACCTT.

The chain joins TRBV15 to TRBJ1-1; no firm D call. The CDR3 covers 15 residues. V dropped 5 bases and J dropped 0 bases, with 13 bases sitting between them. Looked up from germline, CDR1 is LNHNV and CDR2 is YYDKDF (reference sequence). The CDR3 is CATSPPWNMNTEAFF. CDR3 DNA: TGTGCCACCAGCCCCCCTTGGAACATGAACACTGAAGCTTTCTTT.

The sample holds one count of this clone. The chain has TRBV10-3 and TRBJ1-4; D not resolved. The germline gives CDR1 ENHRY, CDR2 SYGVKD. This CDR3 has 12 residues. The germline V and J ends were trimmed by 6 bases and 8 bases, with 10 bases remaining between them. CDR3 nucleotides: TGTGCCATCAGCGTAGATGGAGAAAAACTGTTTTTT. Its translation: CAISVDGEKLFF.

The chain uses TRBV9 and TRBJ1-4; D remains ambiguous. The CDR3 runs 16 residues. Trimming cost V 0 bases and J 0 bases, with 9 bases left between them. CDR1 is SGDLS and CDR2 is YYNGEE in the germline V gene. CDR3 sequence reads: CASSVGVSATNEKLFF. The CDR3 nucleotides read TGTGCCAGCAGCGTAGGCGTATCTGCAACTAATGAAAAACTGTTTTTT.

The chain has TRBV7-9 and TRBJ1-2, with TRBD1 matching over 7 bases. V was pared by 6 bases and J by 6 bases, with 13 bases of the junction left unmatched. The germline V gene has CDR1 SEHNR and CDR2 FQNEAQ (reference sequence). The CDR3 runs to 15 residues. This chain's CDR3 is CASRKGPDRRHGYTF. The CDR3 DNA sequence: TGTGCCAGCAGAAAAGGGCCGGACAGGCGGCATGGCTACACCTTC.

CDR3 in amino acids: CASSLDGSTDTQYF. The CDR3 DNA sequence: TGCGCCAGCAGCTTGGACGGTAGCACAGATACGCAGTATTTT. V gene TRBV5-1 combines with J gene TRBJ2-3, with unresolved D. The CDR3 runs to 14 residues. Trimming removed 0 bases from V and 0 bases from J, with 5 bases in between. Per the germline V gene, CDR1 is SGHRS and CDR2 is YFSETQ.

The chain is built from TRBV4-1 and TRBJ2-5; D unclear. The V gene's germline CDR1 is MGHRA and CDR2 YSYEKL. The length of the CDR3 is 12 residues. V shed 5 bases and J shed 4 bases, with 8 bases lying between them. CDR3 bases: TGCGCCAGCAGCTTTGGTGGAGAGACCCAGTACTTC. It yields the protein CASSFGGETQYF.

This chain links TRBV6-5 with TRBJ2-2, with 9 bases fitting TRBD1. The CDR3 length is 14 residues. Looked up from germline, CDR1 is MNHEY and CDR2 is SVGAGI. The V segment lost 8 bases and the J segment 6 bases; nucleotides outside the gene matches: 7. CDR3 in DNA: TGTGCCAGCGGGGTACAGGGGGCGGCCGGGGAGCTGTTTTTT. It yields the protein CASGVQGAAGELFF.

Remarks on this clone: At one boundary the junction diverges from the germline segment, which might be a read error. The sample carries other DNA sequences with the same CDR3. The chain is built from TRBV18 and TRBJ1-1; D is unclear. Germline assignment: CDR1 KGHSH and CDR2 LQKENI. CDR3 size: 15 residues. CDR3 region: CASSPIGSGNTEAFF. For the CDR3, the DNA is TGTGCCAGCTCACCAATAGGTTCCGGGAACACTGAGGCTTTCTTT. Using reference TRBV18 and TRBJ1-1 for the parts outside the CDR3, the full variable domain is NAGVMQNPRHLVRRRGQEARLRCSPMKGHSHVYWYRQLPEEGLKFMVYLQKENIIDESGMPKERFSAEFPKEGPSILRIQQVVRGDSAAYFCASSPIGSGNTEAFFGQGTRLTVV.

This clone was detected a few times. No conserved phenylalanine or tryptophan ends this CDR3, so it is likely a read error. This chain joins TRBV27 and TRBJ1-6; D is possibly TRBD1 (5 bases). CDR3 length equals 15 residues. V was cut by 3 bases and J by 10 bases, with 16 bases left in between. Germline CDR1 and CDR2: MNHEY and SMNVEV (reference sequence). CDR3 amino acids: CASSFDGGVWSPLHL. DNA for the CDR3: TGTGCCAGCAGTTTCGATGGAGGGGTTTGGTCACCCCTCCACCTT.

This rearrangement joins TRBV4-1 to TRBJ1-3, with 7 bases matching TRBD1. V was pared by 3 bases and J by 1 base, with 6 bases of the junction left unmatched. This CDR3 comprises 16 residues. The germline V gene has CDR1 MGHRA and CDR2 YSYEKL. The CDR3 is CASSHVGGLSGNTIYF. CDR3 bases: TGCGCCAGCAGCCACGTAGGGGGCTTATCTGGAAACACCATATATTTT.

The V and J genes are TRBV2 and TRBJ1-5, with unresolved D. Germline loops: CDR1 SNHLY, CDR2 FYNNEI. V was pared by 7 bases and J by 11 bases, with 18 bases between. This CDR3 has 13 amino acids. The CDR3 is CASKRGLLTTQHF. CDR3 sequence (DNA): TGTGCCAGCAAGCGAGGGCTCCTTACAACCCAGCATTTT. Together with reference TRBV2 and TRBJ1-5, the CDR3 gives the full variable domain: EPEVTQTPSHQVTQMGQEVILRCVPISNHLYFYWYRQILGQKVEFLVSFYNNEISEKSEIFDDQFSVERPDGSNFTLKIRSTKLEDSAMYFCASKRGLLTTQHFGDGTRLSIL.

This rearrangement joins TRBV18 to TRBJ2-1; D possibly corresponds to TRBD2 (5 bases). CDR1 KGHSH and CDR2 LQKENI come from the germline V gene. The CDR3 consists of 15 residues. The ends were cut back, 2 bases at V and 6 bases at J, with 14 bases in the middle. This CDR3 reads CASSPGEISTNEQFF. Written as DNA, the CDR3 is TGTGCCAGCTCACCAGGGGAGATATCGACCAATGAGCAGTTCTTC. The full variable domain, its missing parts supplied by reference TRBV18 and TRBJ2-1, is NAGVMQNPRHLVRRRGQEARLRCSPMKGHSHVYWYRQLPEEGLKFMVYLQKENIIDESGMPKERFSAEFPKEGPSILRIQQVVRGDSAAYFCASSPGEISTNEQFFGPGTRLTVL.

This clone was detected only a few times. The rearrangement uses TRBV6-1 and TRBJ2-3; 7 bases align to TRBD1. V was clipped by 7 bases and J by 2 bases; unmatched bases: 3. The CDR3 totals 13 residues. CDR1 MNHNS and CDR2 SASEGT come from the germline V gene. The CDR3 loop reads CASKGQYTDTQYF. CDR3 coding DNA: TGTGCCAGCAAGGGACAGTACACAGATACGCAGTATTTT.

The chain uses TRBV6-1 and TRBJ2-3; perhaps TRBD2 as D (5 bases). Trimming stripped 7 bases from V and 6 bases from J, with 11 bases between. Looked up from germline, CDR1 is MNHNS and CDR2 is SASEGT. This CDR3 is 12 amino acids long. The CDR3: CASTEVLDTQYF. The CDR3 DNA follows: TGTGCCAGCACGGAGGTTTTGGATACGCAGTATTTT.

As to this clone: Other DNA sequences in this specimen translate into the identical CDR3. The J gene is TRBJ1-2, the V gene TRBV18; no reliable D call. Trimming removed 2 bases at V and 2 bases at J, with 9 bases between. CDR1 KGHSH and CDR2 LQKENI come from the germline V gene. The CDR3 runs 14 residues. CDR3 region: CASSPIDGNYGYTF. The CDR3, as DNA: TGTGCCAGCTCACCAATTGACGGGAACTATGGCTACACCTTC.

The gene calls are TRBV5-4 and TRBJ2-5; TRBD1 might be the D (6 bases). CDR1 and CDR2 from the germline V gene are SGHNT and YYREEE (reference sequence). Trimming stripped 2 bases from V and 2 bases from J, with 10 bases between. The CDR3 length is 14 residues. CDR3 sequence: CASSLGGFQETQYF. In nucleotides, the CDR3 is TGTGCCAGCAGCTTAGGGGGTTTTCAAGAGACCCAGTACTTC.